This entry lists 8 T cell receptor beta chains sequenced from one sample in a study of human T cells and chemical hapten exposure. As to time point: pre-sensitization, week 0. Treatment defined: therapeutic diphenylcyclopropenone sensitization with weekly scalp DPC. TCRdb passed the RACE reads through MiXCR, listing each CDR3 protein once. The data contain 300,000 to 400,000 distinct CDR3 sequences, less than 6.5% of them singletons. The sequences come from whole blood, collected in connection with sensitization to the hapten diphenylcyclopropenone (DPC). These receptors all stem from a woman between 50 and 59 years old with alopecia areata. Some clones in this sample may be carry-over from other donors' samples.

This clonotype was counted at least ten times. The chain combines TRBV28 with TRBJ1-1, with D maybe TRBD1 (5 bases). Germline values: CDR1 MDHEN, CDR2 SYDVKM. The CDR3 spans 14 residues. Between the trimmed V and J ends, which lost 10 bases and 2 bases, there was a span of 17 bases. CDR3 in DNA: TGTGCCACCCAAGAGCTCAGGGATAACACTGAAGCTTTCTTT. Protein product: CATQELRDNTEAFF.

This clonotype has more than one count but fewer than ten. This chain uses TRBV7-6 with TRBJ2-3, with D possibly being TRBD1 (6 bases). The V gene's germline CDR1 is SGHVS and CDR2 FNYEAQ. This CDR3 has 16 residues. With 2 bases removed from V and 4 bases from J, the gap between germline ends came to 16 bases. The CDR3 DNA reads TGTGCCAGCAGCTTAAGAACACCTTCAGGGGCAGATACGCAGTATTTT. Residues: CASSLRTPSGADTQYF.

V is TRBV18 and J is TRBJ1-5; D gene unclear. From germline, CDR1 is KGHSH and CDR2 LQKENI. CDR3 length: 13 amino acids. Between the trimmed V and J ends, which lost 4 bases and 5 bases, there was a span of 9 bases. CDR3 DNA: TGTGCCAGCTCACATTCGGTCGATCAGCCCCAGCATTTT. Translating gives CASSHSVDQPQHF.

This clonotype was detected ten times or more. The rearrangement links TRBV7-6 to TRBJ2-3; the D gene is possibly TRBD1 (6 bases). With 3 bases removed from V and 1 base from J, the gap between germline ends came to 17 bases. Per germline, CDR1 SGHVS and CDR2 FNYEAQ. The CDR3 runs 17 residues. The CDR3 nucleotides read TGTGCCAGCAGCTTGGACCCCCTTCCAGGGGGCACAGATACGCAGTATTTT. Amino acid sequence: CASSLDPLPGGTDTQYF.

This clonotype showed up many times. The chain's CDR3 is CASSYSGTGSYEQYF. For the CDR3, the DNA is TGTGCCAGCAGTTACTCCGGGACAGGGTCCTACGAGCAGTACTTC. The V gene is TRBV6-5, the J gene TRBJ2-7; 9 nucleotides agree with TRBD1. This CDR3 has 15 amino acids. Trimming at V came to 0 bases and at J to 1 base, leaving 1 base not matched to a gene. Germline lookup yields CDR1 MNHEY and CDR2 SVGAGI.

The chain carries TRBV7-6 and TRBJ1-4; D is undetermined. This CDR3 is built from 13 residues. Trimming took 5 bases from V and 7 from J, leaving 11 bases between them. Germline V gene sequence: CDR1 SGHVS, CDR2 FNYEAQ. CDR3 nucleotide sequence: TGTGCCAGCAGCATATCGGACGGTGAAAAACTGTTTTTT. This encodes CASSISDGEKLFF.

As to this clonotype: One junction end disagrees with the germline gene, perhaps due to a read error. The rearrangement uses TRBV19 and TRBJ2-1; a possible D gene is TRBD2 (6 bases). The CDR3 is made up of 10 amino acids. Looked up from germline, CDR1 is LNHDA and CDR2 is SQIVND (reference sequence). CDR3: CDSMGGEQFF. The CDR3 DNA sequence: TGTGACAGTATGGGAGGTGAGCAGTTCTTC.

This clonotype has only a few counts. This chain connects TRBV10-3 to TRBJ2-3, with D unclear. V was trimmed by 7 bases and J by 2 bases, leaving 10 bases between them. Germline loops: CDR1 ENHRY, CDR2 SYGVKD. The CDR3 covers 13 residues. This CDR3 reads CAITGPDTDTQYF. DNA for the CDR3: TGTGCCATCACAGGACCCGACACAGATACGCAGTATTTT.